Listed below are T cell receptor beta chains from one sample, sequenced in a study of shared clonotypes between healthy human individuals. Measured with immunoSEQ multiplex PCR; TCRdb has only the in-frame clones, and not every one. The sample shows approximately 2.1 million clones, more than 80% of them seen only once. Sequenced input: naive CD4+ T cells from PBMCs. Source of these receptors: a man aged 18 to 29 in good health. Some clones in this sample may be carry-over from other donors' samples. The CDR3 runs from the conserved cysteine through the conserved F or W. Each record gives: J gene, D gene, V gene, CDR3 protein, CDR3 DNA. A D gene is named only where the DNA matches it firmly.

TRBJ2-7,-,TRBV27,CASSLARRGEYEQYF,TGTGCCAGCAGTTTAGCCCGCAGGGGCGAGTACGAGCAGTACTTC
TRBJ2-7,TRBD1,TRBV2,CASSEQGEGYEQYF,TGTGCCAGCAGTGAACAGGGGGAAGGCTACGAGCAGTACTTC
TRBJ2-1,-,TRBV5-1,CASSITGNSDEQFF,TGCGCCAGCAGTATCACGGGAAATTCGGATGAGCAGTTCTTC
TRBJ2-5,TRBD1,TRBV25-1,CASSGPGTGSGETQYF,TGTGCCAGCAGTGGACCCGGGACAGGGAGCGGAGAGACCCAGTACTTC
TRBJ1-5,-,TRBV11-2,CASSLVGGGPQHF,TGTGCCAGCAGCTTAGTTGGGGGGGGGCCCCAGCATTTT
TRBJ2-2,TRBD2,TRBV28,CASRLGLAVSNTGELFF,TGTGCCAGCAGGTTGGGACTAGCGGTTTCGAACACCGGGGAGCTGTTTTTT
TRBJ2-5,TRBD1,TRBV27,CASSLGTGGTETQYF,TGTGCCAGCAGTTTAGGGACAGGGGGAACGGAGACCCAGTACTTC
TRBJ1-4,-,TRBV5-6,CASSFFRGRGATNEKLFF,TGTGCCAGCAGCTTTTTTCGGGGAAGGGGTGCAACTAATGAAAAACTGTTTTTT
TRBJ2-7,-,TRBV27,CASSGRAINYEQYF,TGTGCCAGCAGTGGCAGAGCAATAAACTACGAGCAGTACTTC
TRBJ2-6,-,TRBV28,CASSSTGANVLTF,TGTGCCAGCAGTTCGACTGGGGCCAACGTCCTGACTTTC
TRBJ2-2,TRBD1,TRBV5-1,CASSLSVRTGGTGELFF,TGCGCCAGCAGCTTGAGTGTTAGGACAGGGGGAACCGGGGAGCTGTTTTTT
TRBJ2-1,TRBD1,TRBV2,CASSEKTGGWYEQFF,TGTGCCAGCAGTGAAAAGACAGGGGGCTGGTATGAGCAGTTCTTC
TRBJ2-2,TRBD2,TRBV28,CASSLFGGRLAGELFF,TGTGCCAGCAGTTTGTTCGGCGGGAGATTGGCCGGGGAGCTGTTTTTT
TRBJ1-1,-,TRBV28,CASSERSQGLTAFF,TGTGCCAGCAGTGAGCGATCCCAGGGACTGACAGCTTTCTTT
TRBJ2-1,TRBD2,TRBV19,CASAFRRTSGTGREQFF,TGTGCCAGCGCTTTTCGTCGGACTAGCGGTACCGGGCGTGAGCAGTTCTTC
TRBJ2-7,-,TRBV7-2,CASSEGWPSSYEQYF,TGTGCCAGCAGCGAAGGGTGGCCCAGTTCGTACGAGCAGTACTTC
TRBJ1-2,TRBD1,TRBV28,CASRIDGTGVGYTF,TGTGCCAGCAGGATCGATGGGACAGGGGTAGGCTACACCTTC
TRBJ1-2,-,TRBV10-3,CAILASAQRRYTF,TGTGCCATCCTCGCAAGCGCCCAAAGGAGGTACACCTTC
TRBJ2-7,TRBD1,TRBV18,CASSSLQGVSEQYF,TGTGCCAGCTCATCATTACAGGGGGTAAGCGAGCAGTACTTC
TRBJ2-1,-,TRBV6-5,CASSYEPNSGQQFF,TGTGCCAGCAGTTACGAACCGAACAGCGGCCAGCAGTTCTTC
TRBJ2-1,TRBD2,TRBV4-3,CASSQVGSGRPNEQFF,TGCGCCAGCAGCCAAGTAGGTAGCGGGAGGCCCAATGAGCAGTTCTTC
TRBJ2-1,-,TRBV30,CAWSPQPNAGEQFF,TGTGCCTGGAGCCCACAGCCCAACGCGGGAGAGCAGTTCTTC
TRBJ1-2,TRBD1,TRBV5-5,CASSLETGVGYTF,TGTGCCAGCAGCTTGGAGACAGGGGTTGGCTACACCTTC
TRBJ2-7,-,TRBV11-2,CASSLDRGPDEQYF,TGTGCCAGCAGCTTAGATCGGGGGCCCGACGAGCAGTACTTC
TRBJ1-1,-,TRBV5-1,CASSPNFAGGAQGGTEAFF,TGCGCCAGCAGCCCAAACTTCGCAGGCGGAGCCCAAGGGGGCACTGAAGCTTTCTTT